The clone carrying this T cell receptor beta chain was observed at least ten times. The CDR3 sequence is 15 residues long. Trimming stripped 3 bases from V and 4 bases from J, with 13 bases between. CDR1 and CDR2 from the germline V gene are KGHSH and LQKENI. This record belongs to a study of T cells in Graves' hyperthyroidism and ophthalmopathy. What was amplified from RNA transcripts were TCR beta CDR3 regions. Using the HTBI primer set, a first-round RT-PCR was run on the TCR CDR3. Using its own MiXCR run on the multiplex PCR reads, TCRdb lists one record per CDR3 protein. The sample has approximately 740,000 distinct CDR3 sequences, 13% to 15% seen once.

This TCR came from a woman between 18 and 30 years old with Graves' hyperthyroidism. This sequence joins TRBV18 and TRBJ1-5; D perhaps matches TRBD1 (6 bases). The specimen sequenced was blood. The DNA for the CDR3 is TGTGCCAGCTCACCGGATATAACAGGGAATCAGCCCCAGCATTTT. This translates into CASSPDITGNQPQHF.